A single sample gave rise to the 20 T cell receptor beta chains below, sequenced in a study of human T cells and chemical hapten exposure. TCRdb re-derived calls from the RACE reads in MiXCR, one entry per CDR3 protein. The sample has 90,000 to 140,000 distinct CDR3 sequences, nearly 35% seen once. Described time point: patch test 3, about 24 weeks after DPC sensitization. Treatment specified: therapeutic diphenylcyclopropenone sensitization with weekly scalp DPC. This specimen was whole blood, taken in connection with sensitization to the hapten diphenylcyclopropenone (DPC). These receptors were collected from a man aged 35 to 55 with alopecia areata. Some clones in this sample may be carry-over from other donors' samples.

V usage is TRBV12-3 or TRBV12-4 and J usage is TRBJ2-5, with unresolved D. Trimming took off 3 bases at V and 4 bases at J, with 6 bases between the two ends. This CDR3 comprises 12 residues. For the CDR3, the DNA is TGTGCCAGCAGTTTCTCACGAGAGACCCAGTACTTC. Translating it yields CASSFSRETQYF.

The chain has TRBV18 and TRBJ1-1; D possibly corresponds to TRBD1 (5 bases). Trimming cost V 3 bases and J 0 bases, with 8 bases left between them. From germline, CDR1 is KGHSH and CDR2 LQKENI. This CDR3 region has 14 residues. The CDR3 nucleotides are TGTGCCAGCTCACCTCCGACAGTGAACACTGAAGCTTTCTTT. It translates to CASSPPTVNTEAFF.

The sample holds a few counts of this clonotype. The chain links TRBV11-3 to TRBJ2-3; TRBD2 matches 11 bases. The CDR3 is 18 residues long. CDR1 and CDR2 from the germline V gene are SGHNT and YENEEA. V shed 2 bases and J 0 bases; nucleotides not matched to a gene: 7. CDR3 nucleotides: TGTGCCAGCAGCTTACCCTACGGACTAGCGGGTAGCACAGATACGCAGTATTTT. Translating gives CASSLPYGLAGSTDTQYF.

This clonotype occurred a few times. V and J are TRBV28 and TRBJ2-7, with D tentatively TRBD2 (6 bases). Between the trimmed V and J ends, which lost 6 bases and 2 bases, there was a span of 14 bases. Germline V gene sequence: CDR1 MDHEN, CDR2 SYDVKM. The CDR3 has 14 amino acids. CDR3 sequence: CASRSHGGTYEQYF. In nucleotides, the CDR3 is TGTGCCAGCAGATCCCATGGGGGGACCTACGAGCAGTACTTC.

This clonotype has just a few counts. This chain's CDR3 is CSAEPGLAGKQQFF. The CDR3 coding sequence is TGCAGCGCCGAACCGGGACTAGCGGGTAAACAGCAGTTCTTC. V gene TRBV29-1 combines with J gene TRBJ2-1, with TRBD2 matching 12 bases. Per germline, CDR1 SQVTM and CDR2 ANQGSEA. The CDR3 consists of 14 residues. Germline trimming cut 7 bases from V and 11 bases from J; bases unmatched to any gene: 12.

This chain joins TRBV4-3 and TRBJ2-7; 13 bases map to TRBD2. The CDR3 extends over 14 amino acids. Germline CDR1 and CDR2: LGHNA and YSLEER. The V gene end was trimmed by 1 base and the J gene end by 8 bases; junction bases not matched to a gene: 2. The CDR3 DNA reads TGCGCCAGCAGCCAAGCTGGGACTAGCGGGAAGCAGTACTTC. It is translated as CASSQAGTSGKQYF.

The rearrangement joins TRBV24-1 to TRBJ1-2, with TRBD1 as a possible D gene (5 bases). Trimming removed 4 bases at V and 2 bases at J, with 10 bases between. Germline CDR1 reads KGHDR; CDR2 reads SFDVKD. This CDR3 spans 14 amino acids. The CDR3 protein is CATSDKRDNYGYTF. The CDR3 region has the DNA TGTGCCACCAGTGACAAACGGGACAACTATGGCTACACCTTC.

Here the CDR3 reads CASSLQGGVTDTQYF. DNA of the CDR3: TGTGCCAGCAGTCTTCAGGGGGGAGTCACAGATACGCAGTATTTT. The rearrangement joins TRBV12-3 or TRBV12-4 to TRBJ2-3; D is perhaps TRBD1 (7 bases). CDR3 size: 15 residues. V was cut by 5 bases and J by 2 bases, with 14 bases left in between.

This chain joins TRBV6-1 and TRBJ2-7; weak D call: TRBD2 (6 bases). The germline V gene encodes CDR1 MNHNS and CDR2 SASEGT. The CDR3 consists of 15 residues. V lost 6 bases to trimming and J lost 3 bases, with 18 bases between them. The CDR3 DNA is TGTGCCAGCAGCGAACTCACTAGCCCAGGCTACGAGCAGTACGTC. Encoded protein: CASSELTSPGYEQYV.

This clonotype has only a few counts. This rearrangement joins TRBV5-6 to TRBJ2-2, with 7 bases that match TRBD2. V shed 5 bases, J shed 4 bases, and the junction held 11 bases outside the gene matches. Germline values: CDR1 SGHDT, CDR2 YYEEEE. The CDR3 covers 16 residues. Written as DNA, the CDR3 is TGTGCCAGCAGGCCCGAAACGGGGGAGGGCACCGGGGAGCTGTTTTTT. This translates into CASRPETGEGTGELFF.

The V gene is TRBV7-9, the J gene TRBJ1-2; a weak D match, TRBD1 (5 bases). Germline assignment: CDR1 SEHNR and CDR2 FQNEAQ (reference sequence). Trimming stripped 0 bases from V and 3 bases from J, with 11 bases between. CDR3 length equals 15 residues. CDR3 DNA: TGTGCCAGCAGCTTAGCGAGGGACCACTACTATGGCTACACCTTC. Protein: CASSLARDHYYGYTF. Filled out from reference TRBV7-9 and TRBJ1-2, the complete variable domain reads DTGVSQNPRHKITKRGQNVTFRCDPISEHNRLYWYRQTLGQGPEFLTYFQNEAQLEKSRLLSDRFSAERPKGSFSTLEIQRTEQGDSAMYLCASSLARDHYYGYTFGSGTRLTVV.

V and J are TRBV20-1 and TRBJ2-7, with 8 bases aligning to TRBD1. Per the germline V gene, CDR1 is DFQATT and CDR2 is SNEGSKA (reference sequence). V dropped 5 bases and J dropped 0; count of bases not matched to a gene: 6. The CDR3 runs 14 residues. CDR3 in DNA: TGCAGTGCTCGGGGACAGGTGCTCTCCTACGAGCAGTACTTC. The encoded protein is CSARGQVLSYEQYF.

This clonotype was counted between two and nine times. The chain combines TRBV4-3 with TRBJ2-1; TRBD2 is a possible D gene (5 bases). The CDR3 contains 15 residues. Germline CDR1 is LGHNA and CDR2 is YSLEER. Trimming pared 0 bases from V and 6 bases from J, leaving 12 bases between. CDR3 residues: CASSQDSGSANEQFF. CDR3 bases: TGCGCCAGCAGCCAAGACTCGGGTAGCGCCAATGAGCAGTTCTTC.

This clonotype was observed a few times. V is TRBV7-9 and J is TRBJ2-3, with 11 bases aligning to TRBD2. The CDR3 contains 14 residues. CDR1 SEHNR and CDR2 FQNEAQ come from the germline V gene (reference sequence). V shed 5 bases and J 9 bases; nucleotides not matched to a gene: 7. The CDR3 nucleotides are TGTGCCAGCAGCCACACTACTAGCGGGAGCACGCAGTATTTT. This translates into CASSHTTSGSTQYF.

The chain joins TRBV6-5 to TRBJ2-7; D is ambiguous. Trimming took off 7 bases at V and 6 bases at J, with 16 bases between the two ends. Germline loops: CDR1 MNHEY, CDR2 SVGAGI. The CDR3 extends over 13 amino acids. Written as DNA, the CDR3 is TGTGCCAGCACCAGACCTGGGTCAGGCGAGCAGTACTTC. Its translation: CASTRPGSGEQYF.

The rearrangement links TRBV27 to TRBJ2-3, with 10 bases lining up with TRBD1. After removal of 4 bases from V and 5 bases from J, the junction contained 12 bases not matched to a gene. This CDR3 spans 17 amino acids. CDR1 MNHEY and CDR2 SMNVEV come from the germline V gene (reference sequence). The CDR3 DNA reads TGTGCCAGCAGTTATAGGGGCCGGGACAGGGGCGGAGATACGCAGTATTTT. This translates into CASSYRGRDRGGDTQYF.

This clonotype was found a few times. The V call is TRBV10-3, the J call TRBJ2-7; TRBD2 agrees at 8 bases. Germline trimming cut 8 bases from V and 2 bases from J; bases unmatched to any gene: 11. The CDR3 has 15 residues. Germline V gene lookup returns CDR1 ENHRY and CDR2 SYGVKD. The CDR3 nucleotides are TGTGCCATCGGGTCGGGAGGGCCCTTGACCTACGAGCAGTACTTC. It yields the protein CAIGSGGPLTYEQYF.

The chain couples TRBV7-2 to TRBJ1-5; D is undetermined. Trimming shortened V by 0 bases and J by 3 bases, and 9 bases separated the two germline ends. The germline V gene has CDR1 SGHTA and CDR2 FQGNSA. The CDR3 runs 15 residues. CDR3 loop: CASSLALGNNQPQHF. As DNA, the CDR3 is TGTGCCAGCAGCTTAGCGCTAGGGAACAATCAGCCCCAGCATTTT.

The chain combines TRBV28 with TRBJ2-3; D may be TRBD2 (6 bases). Germline V lookup: CDR1 MDHEN, CDR2 SYDVKM. The V end was cut by 5 bases, the J end by 5 bases, with 14 bases between. This CDR3 is built from 14 residues. This chain's CDR3 is CASSPGMRGDTQYF. The CDR3 DNA sequence: TGTGCCAGCAGTCCCGGTATGCGGGGAGATACGCAGTATTTT.

The chain couples TRBV5-1 to TRBJ1-1, with 11 bases matching TRBD1. Germline CDR1 reads SGHRS; CDR2 reads YFSETQ. The J segment lost 4 bases and the V segment lost 3 bases, leaving 5 bases of the junction unmatched. The CDR3 sequence is 15 residues long. CDR3: CASSSGTGGITEAFF. The CDR3 coding sequence is TGCGCCAGCAGCTCCGGGACAGGGGGGATCACTGAAGCTTTCTTT.